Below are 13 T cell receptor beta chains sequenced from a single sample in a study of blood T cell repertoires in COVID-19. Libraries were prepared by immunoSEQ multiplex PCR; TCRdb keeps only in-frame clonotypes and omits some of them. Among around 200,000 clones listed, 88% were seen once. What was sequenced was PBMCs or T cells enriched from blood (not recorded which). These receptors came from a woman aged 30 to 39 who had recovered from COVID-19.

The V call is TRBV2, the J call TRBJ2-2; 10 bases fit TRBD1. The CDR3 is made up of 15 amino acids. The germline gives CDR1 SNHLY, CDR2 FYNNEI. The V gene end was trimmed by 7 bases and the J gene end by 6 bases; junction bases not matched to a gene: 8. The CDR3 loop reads CASTVRQGASGELFF. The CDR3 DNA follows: TGTGCCAGCACTGTGAGACAGGGGGCCTCCGGGGAGCTGTTTTTT.

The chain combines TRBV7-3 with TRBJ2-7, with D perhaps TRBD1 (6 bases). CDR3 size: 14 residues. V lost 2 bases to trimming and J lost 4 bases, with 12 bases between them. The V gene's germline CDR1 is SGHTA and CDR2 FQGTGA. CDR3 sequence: CASSLSGQSYEQYF. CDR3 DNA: TGTGCCAGCAGCTTATCCGGACAGTCTTACGAGCAGTACTTC.

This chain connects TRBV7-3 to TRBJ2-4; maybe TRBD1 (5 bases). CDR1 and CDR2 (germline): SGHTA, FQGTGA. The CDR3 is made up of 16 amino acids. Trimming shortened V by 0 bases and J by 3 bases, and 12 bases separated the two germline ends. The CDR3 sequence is CASSLTGADFKNIQYF. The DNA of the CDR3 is TGTGCCAGCAGCTTAACAGGGGCCGACTTCAAAAACATTCAGTACTTC.

The CDR3 loop reads CASSLPGFTEAFF. The CDR3 nucleotides are TGTGCCAGCAGCTTACCAGGTTTTACTGAAGCTTTCTTT. The rearrangement links TRBV13 to TRBJ1-1; D gene uncertain. The CDR3 runs 13 residues. Germline CDR1 reads PRHDT; CDR2 reads FYEKMQ (reference sequence). Trimming removed 2 bases from V and 5 bases from J, with 9 bases in between. The variable domain in full, completed from reference TRBV13 and TRBJ1-1, reads AAGVIQSPRHLIKEKRETATLKCYPIPRHDTVYWYQQGPGQDPQFLISFYEKMQSDKGSIPDRFSAQQFSDYHSELNMSSLELGDSALYFCASSLPGFTEAFFGQGTRLTVV.

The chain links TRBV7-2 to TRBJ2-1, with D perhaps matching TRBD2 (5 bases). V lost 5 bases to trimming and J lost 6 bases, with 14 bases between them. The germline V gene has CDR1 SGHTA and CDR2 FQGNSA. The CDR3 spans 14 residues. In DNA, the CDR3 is TGTGCCAGCAGCCCGTTCGGGGTGATCAATGAGCAGTTCTTC. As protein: CASSPFGVINEQFF.

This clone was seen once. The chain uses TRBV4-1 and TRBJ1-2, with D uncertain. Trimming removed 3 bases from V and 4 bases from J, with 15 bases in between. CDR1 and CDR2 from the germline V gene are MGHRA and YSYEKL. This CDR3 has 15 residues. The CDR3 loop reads CASSHPMSGGYGYTF. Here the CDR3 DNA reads TGCGCCAGCAGCCACCCCATGTCAGGTGGCTATGGCTACACCTTC.

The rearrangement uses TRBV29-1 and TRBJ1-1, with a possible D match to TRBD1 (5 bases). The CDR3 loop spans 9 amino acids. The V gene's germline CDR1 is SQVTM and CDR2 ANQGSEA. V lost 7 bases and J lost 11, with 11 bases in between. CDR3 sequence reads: CSAGGRAFF. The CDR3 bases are TGCAGCGCCGGGGGTCGTGCTTTCTTT.

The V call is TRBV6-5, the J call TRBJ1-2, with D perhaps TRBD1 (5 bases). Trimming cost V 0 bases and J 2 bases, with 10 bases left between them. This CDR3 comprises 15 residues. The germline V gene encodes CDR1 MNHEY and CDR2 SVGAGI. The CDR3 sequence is CASSYSIGGNYGYTF. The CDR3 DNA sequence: TGTGCCAGCAGTTACTCGATTGGGGGGAACTATGGCTACACCTTC.

The CDR3 sequence: CAMAPAGGPSGANVLTF. CDR3 bases: TGTGCCATGGCCCCTGCGGGGGGCCCCTCTGGGGCCAACGTCCTGACTTTC. This chain joins TRBV10-3 and TRBJ2-6; TRBD2 agrees at 8 bases. There are 17 residues in the CDR3. Germline CDR1 ENHRY, CDR2 SYGVKD. V lost 9 bases and J lost 0; bases outside the gene matches: 10.

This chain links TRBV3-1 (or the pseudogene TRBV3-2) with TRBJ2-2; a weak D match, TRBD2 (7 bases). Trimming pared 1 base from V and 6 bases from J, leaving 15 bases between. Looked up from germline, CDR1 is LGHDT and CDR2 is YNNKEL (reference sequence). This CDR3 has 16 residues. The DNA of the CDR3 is TGTGCCAGCAGCCAAGGGGTGCAGGGGAGGGCCGGGGAGCTGTTTTTT. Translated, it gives CASSQGVQGRAGELFF.

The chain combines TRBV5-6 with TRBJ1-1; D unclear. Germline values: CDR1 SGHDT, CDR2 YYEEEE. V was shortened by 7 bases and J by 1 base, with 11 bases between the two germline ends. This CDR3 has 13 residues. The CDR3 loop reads CASGRLANTEAFF. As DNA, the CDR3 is TGTGCCAGCGGGAGACTGGCGAACACTGAAGCTTTCTTT.

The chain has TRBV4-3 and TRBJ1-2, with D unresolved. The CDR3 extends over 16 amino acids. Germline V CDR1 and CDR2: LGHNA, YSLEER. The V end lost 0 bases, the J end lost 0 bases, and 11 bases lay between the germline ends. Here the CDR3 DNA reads TGCGCCAGCAGCCAAGATAGAGTACCTTCTAACTATGGCTACACCTTC. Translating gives CASSQDRVPSNYGYTF.

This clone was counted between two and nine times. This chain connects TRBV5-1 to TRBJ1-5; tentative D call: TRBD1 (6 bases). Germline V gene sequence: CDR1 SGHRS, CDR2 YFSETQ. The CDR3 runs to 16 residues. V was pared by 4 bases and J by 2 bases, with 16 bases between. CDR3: CASSPSGGSGNQPQHF. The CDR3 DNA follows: TGCGCCAGCAGCCCGAGCGGGGGCTCGGGCAATCAGCCCCAGCATTTT.